The 25 T cell receptor beta chains below were found in one sample sequenced in a study of cytomegalovirus exposure and HLA in healthy donors (dated by TCRdb to between 2016 and 2019). The library was prepared using the immunoSEQ multiplex PCR assay. TCRdb holds this immuneACCESS table with in-frame rearrangements only. Some clones are missing; in checked studies, unresolved V genes explain under half, and the rest has no known cause. For this sample there are about 170,000 clones; 86% appear just once. Together, the top ten hold approximately 2.2% of the sample. Input material: PBMCs. These receptors were collected from a woman between 18 and 29 years old in good health and CMV-seronegative.

The rearrangement joins TRBV27 to TRBJ2-7; unclear D gene. Trimming shortened V by 3 bases and J by 3 bases, and 12 bases separated the two germline ends. CDR3 length: 14 amino acids. CDR1 and CDR2 (germline): MNHEY, SMNVEV (reference sequence). CDR3 in DNA: TGTGCCAGCAGTTTGCAACCAGACTTCTACGAGCAGTACTTC. Translating it yields CASSLQPDFYEQYF.

A single count supports this clone. The rearrangement uses TRBV7-9 and TRBJ2-7; D gene unclear. The V and J ends lost 0 bases and 1 base respectively, with 10 bases between them. Germline V gene lookup returns CDR1 SEHNR and CDR2 FQNEAQ (reference sequence). The CDR3 is made up of 15 amino acids. As DNA, the CDR3 is TGTGCCAGCAGCTTAGCGGGCGACGGATCCTACGAGCAGTACTTC. Its protein is CASSLAGDGSYEQYF. The entire variable domain, with the rest obtained from reference TRBV7-9 and TRBJ2-7, is as follows: DTGVSQNPRHKITKRGQNVTFRCDPISEHNRLYWYRQTLGQGPEFLTYFQNEAQLEKSRLLSDRFSAERPKGSFSTLEIQRTEQGDSAMYLCASSLAGDGSYEQYFGPGTRLTVT.

The chain links TRBV7-9 to TRBJ2-7; no clear D. V was clipped by 5 bases and J by 0 bases, with 8 bases between them. The CDR3 contains 13 residues. Looked up from germline, CDR1 is SEHNR and CDR2 is FQNEAQ (reference sequence). CDR3 amino acids: CASSPLSSYEQYF. In DNA, the CDR3 is TGTGCCAGCAGCCCCCTGAGCTCCTACGAGCAGTACTTC.

The CDR3 coding sequence is TGTGCCATCAGGCCATGGGGAGCGGGAGGGGAAGAGACCCAGTACTTC. This gives the protein CAIRPWGAGGEETQYF. The chain employs TRBV10-3 and TRBJ2-5; the match to TRBD2 covers 10 bases. The germline gives CDR1 ENHRY, CDR2 SYGVKD. The CDR3 is 16 amino acids. After removal of 6 bases from V and 3 bases from J, the junction contained 10 bases not matched to a gene.

V gene TRBV5-4 combines with J gene TRBJ2-6; D is possibly TRBD2 (5 bases). The germline CDR1 and CDR2 sequences are SGHNT and YYREEE (reference sequence). CDR3 length: 16 residues. V was cut by 6 bases and J by 0 bases, with 13 bases left in between. This CDR3 is CASKGNGGSGANVLTF. The DNA of the CDR3 is TGTGCCAGCAAGGGAAATGGAGGCTCTGGGGCCAACGTCCTGACTTTC.

CDR3 sequence reads: CASSPGQPTPANYGYTF. The CDR3 nucleotides are TGTGCCAGCAGCCCAGGGCAACCAACTCCAGCTAACTATGGCTACACCTTC. The chain combines TRBV13 with TRBJ1-2; TRBD1 is a possible D gene (5 bases). The length of the CDR3 is 17 residues. Per germline, CDR1 PRHDT and CDR2 FYEKMQ (reference sequence). Trimming shortened V by 5 bases and J by 0 bases, and 19 bases separated the two germline ends.

The chain couples TRBV10-2 to TRBJ2-7, with TRBD2 identical over 12 bases. There are 14 residues in the CDR3. V dropped 6 bases and J dropped 3; count of bases not matched to a gene: 3. The germline V gene encodes CDR1 WSHSY and CDR2 SAAADI. CDR3 sequence reads: CASSLLAGGYEQYF. CDR3 DNA: TGCGCCAGCAGCCTACTAGCGGGAGGCTACGAGCAGTACTTC.

The V call is TRBV6-6, the J call TRBJ1-2; 9 positions match TRBD1. This CDR3 has 13 amino acids. CDR1 and CDR2 from the germline V gene are MNHNY and SVGAGI (reference sequence). The V gene end was trimmed by 6 bases and the J gene end by 6 bases; junction bases not matched to a gene: 5. Here the CDR3 reads CASSGTGLNGYTF. CDR3 DNA: TGTGCCAGCAGCGGGACAGGGCTTAATGGCTACACCTTC.

The CDR3 coding sequence is TGTGCCAGCAGCTCGGGACAGGGGGCGGGGTACGAGCAGTACTTC. This translates into CASSSGQGAGYEQYF. The V gene is TRBV7-9, the J gene TRBJ2-7, with TRBD1 matching 12 bases. Germline lookup yields CDR1 SEHNR and CDR2 FQNEAQ (reference sequence). This CDR3 has 15 amino acids. Trimming took 4 bases from V and 4 from J; bases not matched to a gene: 5.

This chain links TRBV9 with TRBJ1-2; 7 bases agree with TRBD1. The V segment lost 7 bases and the J segment 1 base; nucleotides outside the gene matches: 4. The CDR3 is made up of 13 amino acids. The germline V gene encodes CDR1 SGDLS and CDR2 YYNGEE. In nucleotides, the CDR3 is TGTGCCAGCCGGGACAGCCTTAACTATGGCTACACCTTC. Encoded protein: CASRDSLNYGYTF.

This clone was counted between two and nine times. The rearrangement uses TRBV2 and TRBJ1-6; no reliable D call. Trimming stripped 7 bases from V and 0 bases from J, with 10 bases between. The CDR3 consists of 15 residues. The germline gives CDR1 SNHLY, CDR2 FYNNEI. The CDR3 region is CASIESSSYNSPLHF. CDR3 bases: TGTGCCAGCATAGAATCTAGCTCCTATAATTCACCCCTCCACTTT.

This clone was counted a single time. This chain connects TRBV7-8 to TRBJ1-1, with TRBD1 matching over 11 bases. The ends lost 6 bases at V and 5 bases at J; junction bases unmatched: 5. The CDR3 is 14 amino acids. The germline gives CDR1 SGHVS, CDR2 FQNEAQ. DNA for the CDR3: TGTGCCAGCAGAAACGGACAGGGGGCGACTGAAGCTTTCTTT. Translated: CASRNGQGATEAFF.

The chain couples TRBV19 to TRBJ1-1; 7 positions agree with TRBD1. Germline CDR1 is LNHDA and CDR2 is SQIVND (reference sequence). The CDR3 sequence is 17 residues long. The J segment lost 1 base and the V segment lost 6 bases, leaving 14 bases of the junction unmatched. The CDR3 reads CASSLLPGQRANTEAFF. CDR3 nucleotide sequence: TGTGCCAGTAGCCTTCTACCGGGACAGCGGGCGAACACTGAAGCTTTCTTT.

This sequence joins TRBV7-3 and TRBJ2-2, with D maybe TRBD1 (6 bases). From germline, CDR1 is SGHTA and CDR2 FQGTGA. The CDR3 is made up of 15 amino acids. V gave up 3 bases and J gave up 5 bases, with 13 bases separating them. CDR3 sequence: CASSFSHRATGELFF. The CDR3, as DNA: TGTGCCAGCAGCTTCTCTCACAGGGCTACCGGGGAGCTGTTTTTT.

The chain employs TRBV6-5 and TRBJ2-5, with TRBD2 identical over 8 bases. Germline V gives CDR1 MNHEY, CDR2 SVGAGI. The CDR3 totals 14 residues. Germline trimming cut 4 bases from V and 4 bases from J; bases unmatched to any gene: 5. CDR3 loop: CASSSGGPRETQYF. For the CDR3, the DNA is TGTGCCAGCAGTTCGGGGGGGCCGAGAGAGACCCAGTACTTC.

The chain employs TRBV4-3 and TRBJ1-1; 9 bases fit TRBD1. The J segment lost 2 bases and the V segment lost 4 bases, leaving 11 bases of the junction unmatched. This CDR3 contains 17 residues. The germline V gene encodes CDR1 LGHNA and CDR2 YSLEER. The chain's CDR3 is CASSRNRGRGLNTEAFF. As DNA, the CDR3 is TGCGCCAGCAGCCGAAACAGGGGGCGCGGCCTAAACACTGAAGCTTTCTTT.

This chain links TRBV2 with TRBJ2-1; 9 bases line up with TRBD1. The CDR3 covers 15 residues. J lost 10 bases, V lost 5 bases, and 12 bases had no gene match. The germline CDR1 and CDR2 sequences are SNHLY and FYNNEI. The CDR3 protein is CASSYGTGRIGEQFF. In DNA, the CDR3 is TGTGCCAGCAGTTACGGGACAGGGAGAATAGGCGAGCAGTTCTTC. The whole variable domain, filled in from reference TRBV2 and TRBJ2-1, reads EPEVTQTPSHQVTQMGQEVILRCVPISNHLYFYWYRQILGQKVEFLVSFYNNEISEKSEIFDDQFSVERPDGSNFTLKIRSTKLEDSAMYFCASSYGTGRIGEQFFGPGTRLTVL.

The chain carries TRBV12-2 and TRBJ1-5. TRBV12-2 is an annotated pseudogene. The CDR3 contains 13 residues. The CDR3 loop reads CASRPRGNQPQHF. CDR3 nucleotide sequence: TGTGCAAGTCGCCCCCGGGGTAATCAGCCCCAGCATTTT.

This clone was found once. The chain is built from TRBV5-1 and TRBJ2-3; 7 nucleotides line up with TRBD2. J gave up 0 bases and V 4 bases, and 11 bases lay outside the gene matches. This CDR3 has 17 amino acids. Looked up from germline, CDR1 is SGHRS and CDR2 is YFSETQ. In DNA form, the CDR3 reads TGCGCCAGCAGCCCGCTTGAGAGCGGGGTTAGCACAGATACGCAGTATTTT. Amino acids: CASSPLESGVSTDTQYF.

The chain employs TRBV4-1 and TRBJ2-1; maybe TRBD2 (7 bases). CDR3 length: 18 residues. V was shortened by 1 base and J by 0 bases, with 16 bases between the two germline ends. CDR1 and CDR2 from the germline V gene are MGHRA and YSYEKL. The CDR3 protein is CASSQGAARGGSYNEQFF. The CDR3 DNA sequence: TGCGCCAGCAGCCAAGGAGCAGCGAGGGGGGGCTCCTACAATGAGCAGTTCTTC.

The chain has TRBV27 and TRBJ2-3; 9 nucleotides match TRBD2. The germline CDR1 and CDR2 sequences are MNHEY and SMNVEV (reference sequence). Unmatched junction bases numbered 8, after V lost 11 bases and J lost 2 bases. The CDR3 has 14 residues. The CDR3 protein is CACNSGSLTDTQYF. CDR3 in DNA: TGTGCCTGTAATAGCGGGAGTCTCACAGATACGCAGTATTTT.

J is TRBJ2-7 and V is TRBV21-1; the table's D gene call, TRBD2, was not cross checked with the DNA. TRBV21-1 is listed as a pseudogene. CDR3 length: 14 amino acids. CDR3 loop: CASSGGLPSYEQYF. The CDR3 region has the DNA TGTGCCAGCAGCGGGGGACTACCTTCCTACGAGCAGTACTTC.

As DNA, the CDR3 is TGTGCCAGCAGTTTATTGTCGGGAAGGTATCAGCCCCAGCATTTT. Translating it yields CASSLLSGRYQPQHF. The chain joins TRBV27 to TRBJ1-5; D gene uncertain. This CDR3 region has 15 residues. Germline CDR1 reads MNHEY; CDR2 reads SMNVEV (reference sequence). Trimming pared 1 base from V and 5 bases from J, leaving 12 bases between.

The chain has TRBV25-1 and TRBJ2-6; 7 bases are a match to TRBD1. J lost 0 bases, V lost 4 bases, and 3 bases had no gene match. Germline V gene sequence: CDR1 MGHDK, CDR2 SYGVNS. This CDR3 has 16 amino acids. The CDR3 DNA reads TGTGCCAGCAGTGTGGGACAGATCTCTGGGGCCAACGTCCTGACTTTC. Protein sequence: CASSVGQISGANVLTF.

The V gene is TRBV7-2, the J gene TRBJ2-1; D may be TRBD1 (5 bases). CDR1 is SGHTA and CDR2 is FQGNSA in the germline V gene. Trimming left V 5 bases short and J 10 bases short, with 15 bases between. The CDR3 spans 13 residues. CDR3 nucleotide sequence: TGTGCCAGCAGCGCCCCGACAGACCTCGAGCAGTTCTTC. Its protein is CASSAPTDLEQFF.